The clone carrying this TCR beta chain was picked up a small number of times. Its antigen is as yet unknown. The germline CDR1 and CDR2 sequences are MDHEN and SYDVKM. V dropped 3 bases and J dropped 2; count of bases not matched to a gene: 8. CDR3 size: 17 residues. These data are taken from a study of glioma-infiltrating T cells. Study overall: Dexamethasone exposure before glioma surgery was limited to six or fewer days. Target coverage was about 4.5- to 10-fold for approximately 960,000 blood T cells.

General study results and limits: Above-expected tissue-blood divergence occurred in all gliomas, most in low-grade ones.

The iRepertoire nested amplicon-rescue multiplex PCR amplified TCR alpha and beta CDR3s from RNA. MiXCR, applied by TCRdb to the multiplex PCR reads, yields one record per CDR3 protein. The sample has about 410,000 distinct CDR3 sequences; around 38% are singletons. The chain links TRBV28 to TRBJ2-1, with 9 positions matching TRBD1. Sequenced sample: glioma tissue, nonneoplastic brain tissue, or PBMCs (not recorded which). This sequence was found in a human donor with low-grade glioma or glioblastoma, undergoing nonglioma brain surgery, or in good health (not recorded which). CDR3 residues: CASSLISGTGPYNEQFF. Written as DNA, the CDR3 is TGTGCCAGCAGTTTGATTTCCGGGACAGGGCCCTACAATGAGCAGTTCTTC.